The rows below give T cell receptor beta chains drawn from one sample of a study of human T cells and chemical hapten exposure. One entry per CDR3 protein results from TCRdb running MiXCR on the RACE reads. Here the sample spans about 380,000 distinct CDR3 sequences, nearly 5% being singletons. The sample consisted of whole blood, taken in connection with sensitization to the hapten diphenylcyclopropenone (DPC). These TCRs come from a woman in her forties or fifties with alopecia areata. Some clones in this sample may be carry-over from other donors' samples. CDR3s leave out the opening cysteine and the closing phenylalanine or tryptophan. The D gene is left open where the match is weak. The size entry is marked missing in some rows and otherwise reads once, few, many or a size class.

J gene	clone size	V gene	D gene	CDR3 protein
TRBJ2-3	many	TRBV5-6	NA	ASSFPLGGTDTQY
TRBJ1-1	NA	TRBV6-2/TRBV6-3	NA	ASSYAGRSTEAF
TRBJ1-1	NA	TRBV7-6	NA	ASSRRLMGDTEAF
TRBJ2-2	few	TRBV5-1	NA	ASSLAQNTGELF
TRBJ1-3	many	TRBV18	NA	ASSPPVEGPNSGNTIY
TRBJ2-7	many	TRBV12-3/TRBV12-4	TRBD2	ASTLAGGSYEQY
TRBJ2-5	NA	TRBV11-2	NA	ASSLVWQETQY
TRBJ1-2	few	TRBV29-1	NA	SVMDGSFPSYGYT
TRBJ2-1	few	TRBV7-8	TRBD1	ASSPTGGSTYNEQF
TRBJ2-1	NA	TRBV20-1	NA	SARVGTAYNEQF
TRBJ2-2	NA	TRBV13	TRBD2	ASSPTPGTSGRIKGGELF
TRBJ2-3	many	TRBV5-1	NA	ASSLDGSDTQY
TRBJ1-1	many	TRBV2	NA	ASRDLNTEAF
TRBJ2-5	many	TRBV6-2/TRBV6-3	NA	ASATKLLETQY
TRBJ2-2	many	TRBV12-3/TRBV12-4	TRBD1	ASSLVQGSTGELF
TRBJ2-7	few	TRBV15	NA	ATSSNTATYEQY
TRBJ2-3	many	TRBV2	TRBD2	ASAAGTSGHTDTQY
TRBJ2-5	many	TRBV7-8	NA	ASSSNWGAQETQY
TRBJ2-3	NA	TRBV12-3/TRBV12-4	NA	ASSLPGWDTQY
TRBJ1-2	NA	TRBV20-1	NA	SARAFTWGYGYT
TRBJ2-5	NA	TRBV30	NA	AWGTQY
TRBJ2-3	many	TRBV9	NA	ASSVDGSTDTQY
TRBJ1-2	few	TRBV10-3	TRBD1	AISEGTANYGYT
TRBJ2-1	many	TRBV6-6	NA	ASSYSFRDGYNEQF
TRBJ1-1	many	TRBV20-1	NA	SAPSPTEAF
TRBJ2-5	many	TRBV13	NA	ASSKGNQETQY
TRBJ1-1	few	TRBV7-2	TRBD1	ASSPGTGRGAF
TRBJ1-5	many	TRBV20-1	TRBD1	SARAAGGLNQPQH
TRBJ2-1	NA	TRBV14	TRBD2	ASSRTSGYEQF
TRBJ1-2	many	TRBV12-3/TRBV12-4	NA	ASSLVFLGAAYGYT
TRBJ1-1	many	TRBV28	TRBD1	ASILGQGRAF
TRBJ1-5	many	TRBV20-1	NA	SGSEGNQPQH
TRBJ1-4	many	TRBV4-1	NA	ASSQVVQYPPKGLF
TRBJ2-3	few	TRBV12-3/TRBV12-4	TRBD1	ASSLGQGDGMDTQY
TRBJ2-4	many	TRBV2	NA	ASSRQEEYIQY
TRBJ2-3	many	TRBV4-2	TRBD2	ASSLSSLAGADTQY
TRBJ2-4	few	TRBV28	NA	ASSFFGTQNIQY
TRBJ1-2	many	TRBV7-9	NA	ASSFDSYGYT
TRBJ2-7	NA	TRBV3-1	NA	ASSQAFYEQY
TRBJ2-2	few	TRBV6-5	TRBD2	AIRGGRTGELF
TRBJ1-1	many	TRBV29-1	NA	SVEGTLEAF
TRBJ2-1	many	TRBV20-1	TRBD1	SAGPRDRVSIEQF